The 28 T cell receptor beta chains in this list originate from one sample, sequenced in a study of blood T cell repertoires in COVID-19. The protocol was immunoSEQ multiplex PCR, while the TCRdb copy is restricted to in-frame clones and leaves out a portion. The table has about 150,000 clones, approximately 83% seen once. Material for sequencing was peripheral blood. The receptor set was obtained from a woman aged 60-75 years with COVID-19, enrolled during active disease.

A few counts support this clone. This rearrangement joins TRBV10-1 to TRBJ2-2; D perhaps matches TRBD2 (6 bases). The CDR3 runs to 16 residues. In germline, CDR1 is WNHNN, CDR2 SYGVQD (reference sequence). Trimming left V 2 bases short and J 4 bases short, with 14 bases between. Written as DNA, the CDR3 is TGCGCCAGCAGTGAGCGTGATCGCGGGGTCACCGGGGAGCTGTTTTTT. Amino acids: CASSERDRGVTGELFF.

In its sample, this clone was seen a few times. The J gene is TRBJ2-7, the V gene TRBV7-8, with 8 bases aligning to TRBD1. Germline V gene data show CDR1 as SGHVS and CDR2 as FQNEAQ. V shed 5 bases, J shed 1 base, and the junction held 10 bases outside the gene matches. This CDR3 has 16 residues. CDR3 DNA: TGTGCCAGCAGCGCAAAGGAACGGGACAGGTCCTACGAGCAGTACTTC. Residues: CASSAKERDRSYEQYF.

V is TRBV5-8 and J is TRBJ2-1, with 11 bases aligning to TRBD2. Germline V gene data show CDR1 as SGHTS and CDR2 as YDEGEE. CDR3 length equals 16 residues. V gave up 2 bases and J gave up 7 bases; unmatched junction bases: 8. The DNA for the CDR3 is TGTGCCAGCAGCTTTAATTGGGCTAGCGGGGGGAATGAGCAGTTCTTC. Its protein is CASSFNWASGGNEQFF.

The chain is built from TRBV6-2 or TRBV6-3 and TRBJ2-1; 10 nucleotides line up with TRBD1. The CDR3 loop spans 18 amino acids. Trimming removed 2 bases from V and 7 bases from J; junction bases left unmatched: 14. CDR1 MNHEY and CDR2 SVGEGT come from the germline V gene. The DNA of the CDR3 is TGTGCCAGCAGTTACCGTCCCTTGGTGGGACAGGGGCCGAATGAGCAGTTCTTC. Encoded protein: CASSYRPLVGQGPNEQFF.

This clone occurred once. Within the sample, other DNA sequences also encode this same CDR3. The CDR3 sequence is CASSLRQTSTDTQYF. In DNA form, the CDR3 reads TGCGCCAGCAGCTTGAGACAGACCAGCACAGATACGCAGTATTTT. The chain is built from TRBV5-1 and TRBJ2-3; D may be TRBD1 (5 bases). Germline-derived CDR1 and CDR2 are SGHRS and YFSETQ. The CDR3 is 15 residues long. Between the trimmed V and J ends, which lost 1 base and 0 bases, there was a span of 9 bases.

The V gene is TRBV3-1 (or the pseudogene TRBV3-2), the J gene TRBJ2-7, with TRBD2 as a possible D gene (5 bases). This CDR3 region has 15 residues. V was shortened by 1 base and J by 0 bases, with 10 bases between the two germline ends. Germline V gene lookup returns CDR1 LGHDT and CDR2 YNNKEL (reference sequence). CDR3 in DNA: TGTGCCAGCAGCCAAGCCCCGGGATCCTCCTACGAGCAGTACTTC. This sequence encodes CASSQAPGSSYEQYF.

This clone showed up just once. The chain joins TRBV2 to TRBJ1-2; 7 bases align to TRBD1. Germline CDR1 SNHLY, CDR2 FYNNEI. The CDR3 has 15 residues. J lost 5 bases, V lost 6 bases, and 12 bases had no gene match. CDR3: CASSPTPTGRYGYTF. The CDR3 nucleotides are TGTGCCAGCAGCCCGACTCCGACAGGGCGTTATGGCTACACCTTC.

This clone was observed once. The CDR3 region has the DNA TGTGCCAGCAGCTCTACAGGGAACTATAGCAATCAGCCCCAGCATTTT. Its protein product is CASSSTGNYSNQPQHF. This chain joins TRBV7-9 and TRBJ1-5; maybe TRBD1 (6 bases). The CDR3 has 16 amino acids. Between the trimmed V and J ends, which lost 4 bases and 0 bases, there was a span of 13 bases. From germline, CDR1 is SEHNR and CDR2 FQNEAQ (reference sequence). Full variable domain (rest looked up from reference TRBV7-9 and TRBJ1-5): DTGVSQNPRHKITKRGQNVTFRCDPISEHNRLYWYRQTLGQGPEFLTYFQNEAQLEKSRLLSDRFSAERPKGSFSTLEIQRTEQGDSAMYLCASSSTGNYSNQPQHFGDGTRLSIL.

This chain connects TRBV5-4 to TRBJ2-1; TRBD2 matches 7 bases. Losses at the gene ends were 4 bases for V and 5 bases for J; bases not matched to a gene: 9. CDR1 and CDR2 from the germline V gene are SGHNT and YYREEE (reference sequence). This CDR3 spans 15 amino acids. The CDR3 DNA reads TGTGCCAGCAGCGGGCCTAGCGGAGCAAACAATGAGCAGTTCTTC. This encodes CASSGPSGANNEQFF. Full variable domain (missing parts from reference TRBV5-4 and TRBJ2-1): ETGVTQSPTHLIKTRGQQVTLRCSSQSGHNTVSWYQQALGQGPQFIFQYYREEENGRGNFPPRFSGLQFPNYSSELNVNALELDDSALYLCASSGPSGANNEQFFGPGTRLTVL.

The chain combines TRBV5-1 with TRBJ2-5; TRBD2 aligns across 8 bases. Per the germline V gene, CDR1 is SGHRS and CDR2 is YFSETQ. J was trimmed by 6 bases and V by 0 bases; bases with no gene match: 16. This CDR3 is built from 18 residues. The CDR3 bases are TGCGCCAGCAGCTTGGGCCTATTAGCGGGGTCCCCTGATCAGACCCAGTACTTC. Protein sequence: CASSLGLLAGSPDQTQYF.

This clone showed up just a few times. The chain combines TRBV7-9 with TRBJ2-7, with TRBD1 matching 8 bases. The junction had 9 bases not matched to a gene; V was cut back by 5 bases and J by 6 bases. The CDR3 spans 14 residues. Germline lookup yields CDR1 SEHNR and CDR2 FQNEAQ (reference sequence). The CDR3 region has the DNA TGTGCCAGCAGCCCACCGGACAGGGAAGGCGAGCAGTACTTC. Encoded protein: CASSPPDREGEQYF.

The rearrangement joins TRBV3-1 (or the pseudogene TRBV3-2) to TRBJ1-5, with D tentatively TRBD1 (6 bases). CDR1 is LGHDT, CDR2 YNNKEL, per germline (reference sequence). CDR3 length: 15 amino acids. V was trimmed by 1 base and J by 5 bases, leaving 12 bases between them. The CDR3 DNA reads as TGTGCCAGCAGCCAAGGGCGGGGGCTGGATCAGCCCCAGCATTTT. Protein product: CASSQGRGLDQPQHF.

The chain has TRBV21-1 and TRBJ1-3; the table calls TRBD1, which could not be checked here. TRBV21-1 is a listed pseudogene. This CDR3 spans 17 amino acids. CDR3 region: CASSPWTGRIVGNTIYF. The DNA for the CDR3 is TGTGCCAGCAGCCCCTGGACAGGGAGAATTGTAGGAAACACCATATATTTT.

V and J are TRBV19 and TRBJ2-1, with TRBD2 matching over 9 bases. J gave up 6 bases and V 4 bases, and 13 bases lay outside the gene matches. CDR1 and CDR2 (germline): LNHDA, SQIVND (reference sequence). The CDR3 is 17 residues long. CDR3 protein: CASSTHYLAGTVNEQFF. CDR3 nucleotides: TGTGCCAGTAGTACACATTACCTAGCGGGGACCGTCAATGAGCAGTTCTTC.

This chain joins TRBV18 and TRBJ2-7; 7 bases map to TRBD1. CDR3 length equals 16 residues. V trimming: 0 bases; J trimming: 0 bases; junction bases outside the gene matches: 5. Looked up from germline, CDR1 is KGHSH and CDR2 is LQKENI. The CDR3 is CASSPPTGQSSYEQYF. The CDR3 nucleotides read TGTGCCAGCTCACCACCTACGGGACAGAGCTCCTACGAGCAGTACTTC.

The rearrangement uses TRBV5-3 and TRBJ2-7, with D unresolved. TRBV5-3 is known as an ORF, though its function is uncertain. The CDR3 contains 15 residues. V lost 0 bases and J lost 0, with 10 bases in between. CDR3 in DNA: TGTGCCAGAAGCTTGGTACTGAATTTCTCCTACGAGCAGTACTTC. This encodes CARSLVLNFSYEQYF.

A few counts support this clone. The chain has TRBV25-1 and TRBJ2-7; 7 bases line up with TRBD1. Germline assignment: CDR1 MGHDK and CDR2 SYGVNS. The length of the CDR3 is 16 residues. V shed 3 bases and J 2 bases; nucleotides not matched to a gene: 10. Here the CDR3 reads CASSDGRTGYPYEQYF. The CDR3 nucleotides are TGTGCCAGCAGTGACGGACGGACAGGCTACCCCTACGAGCAGTACTTC.

CDR3 DNA: TGCGCCAGCAGCTTGGAGGGGAAACCCGGGCAGTACTTC. As protein: CASSLEGKPGQYF. This chain connects TRBV5-1 to TRBJ2-7, with D possibly TRBD1 on 5 matching bases. The CDR3 sequence is 13 residues long. V was trimmed by 0 bases and J by 9 bases, leaving 13 bases between them. Germline CDR1 is SGHRS and CDR2 is YFSETQ.

The chain is built from TRBV15 and TRBJ2-1, with D perhaps matching TRBD2 (6 bases). V dropped 3 bases and J dropped 4 bases, with 13 bases sitting between them. There are 15 residues in the CDR3. Germline-derived CDR1 and CDR2 are LNHNV and YYDKDF (reference sequence). The CDR3 nucleotides are TGTGCCACCAGCAGGGGTCTTGGGGGGTACAATGAGCAGTTCTTC. This encodes CATSRGLGGYNEQFF.

This sequence joins TRBV7-2 and TRBJ2-7; 9 nucleotides align to TRBD2. Looked up from germline, CDR1 is SGHTA and CDR2 is FQGNSA. J gave up 2 bases and V 3 bases, and 14 bases lay outside the gene matches. The CDR3 consists of 18 residues. The CDR3 DNA reads TGTGCCAGCAGCTTGAAGCGGGGGGACACCACTTACGCCTACGAGCAGTACTTC. Residues: CASSLKRGDTTYAYEQYF.

The chain recombines TRBV5-1 with TRBJ1-1; weak D call: TRBD1 (6 bases). V lost 3 bases and J 13 bases, leaving 25 bases between the germline ends. This CDR3 region has 15 residues. Looked up from germline, CDR1 is SGHRS and CDR2 is YFSETQ. The CDR3 reads CASSSVGEGGSQVFF. The CDR3 DNA follows: TGCGCCAGCAGCTCGGTTGGTGAAGGGGGATCCCAAGTTTTCTTT.

The V call is TRBV21-1, the J call TRBJ1-5. TRBV21-1 is flagged as a pseudogene. The CDR3 sequence is 15 residues long. CDR3: CAPKPPGRGNQPQHF. DNA of the CDR3: TGTGCCCCAAAACCCCCGGGAAGGGGCAATCAGCCCCAGCATTTT.

J is TRBJ2-2 and V is TRBV5-1, with D possibly being TRBD1 (6 bases). Trimming took off 2 bases at V and 0 bases at J, with 14 bases between the two ends. Germline values: CDR1 SGHRS, CDR2 YFSETQ. This CDR3 has 17 amino acids. This chain's CDR3 is CASSLRGQFANTGELFF. CDR3 bases: TGCGCCAGCAGCTTAAGAGGACAGTTCGCGAACACCGGGGAGCTGTTTTTT. The entire variable domain, with the rest obtained from reference TRBV5-1 and TRBJ2-2, is as follows: KAGVTQTPRYLIKTRGQQVTLSCSPISGHRSVSWYQQTPGQGLQFLFEYFSETQRNKGNFPGRFSGRQFSNSRSEMNVSTLELGDSALYLCASSLRGQFANTGELFFGEGSRLTVL.

J is TRBJ2-7 and V is TRBV9; D is ambiguous. V lost 0 bases to trimming and J lost 0 bases, with 10 bases between them. There are 15 residues in the CDR3. Germline V gene sequence: CDR1 SGDLS, CDR2 YYNGEE. CDR3 region: CASSVDLKSSYEQYF. CDR3 nucleotide sequence: TGTGCCAGCAGCGTAGACCTAAAAAGCTCCTACGAGCAGTACTTC.

The J gene is TRBJ2-7, the V gene TRBV2; the D gene is possibly TRBD1 (5 bases). V lost 6 bases and J lost 2, with 8 bases in between. Germline V gene sequence: CDR1 SNHLY, CDR2 FYNNEI. The CDR3 totals 12 residues. This CDR3 reads CASRGDTYEQYF. The CDR3 nucleotides read TGTGCCAGCAGAGGGGATACCTACGAGCAGTACTTC.

This chain links TRBV29-1 with TRBJ1-2, with 7 bases identical to TRBD1. J was trimmed by 6 bases and V by 2 bases; bases with no gene match: 15. The CDR3 totals 16 residues. The germline V gene encodes CDR1 SQVTM and CDR2 ANQGSEA. This chain's CDR3 is CSVEPGDSTWAHGYTF. CDR3 nucleotide sequence: TGCAGCGTTGAACCTGGGGACAGTACATGGGCACATGGCTACACCTTC. The variable domain in full, completed from reference TRBV29-1 and TRBJ1-2, reads SAVISQKPSRDICQRGTSLTIQCQVDSQVTMMFWYRQQPGQSLTLIATANQGSEATYESGFVIDKFPISRPNLTFSTLTVSNMSPEDSSIYLCSVEPGDSTWAHGYTFGSGTRLTVV.

CDR3 in DNA: TGTGCCAGCAGTCCCCCGGCATCGGGGGGCTACACCTTC. Amino acid sequence: CASSPPASGGYTF. V usage is TRBV28 and J usage is TRBJ1-2; unclear D gene. The CDR3 is 13 residues long. Germline lookup yields CDR1 MDHEN and CDR2 SYDVKM. V lost 5 bases and J 8 bases, leaving 15 bases between the germline ends.

The chain employs TRBV3-1 (or the pseudogene TRBV3-2) and TRBJ1-2; 7 nucleotides match TRBD1. The V segment lost 4 bases and the J segment 4 bases; nucleotides outside the gene matches: 9. This CDR3 has 15 amino acids. Germline CDR1 and CDR2: LGHDT and YNNKEL (reference sequence). CDR3: CASSPPGQDSYGYTF. The DNA for the CDR3 is TGTGCCAGCAGCCCGCCCGGACAGGACAGCTATGGCTACACCTTC.